This is a list of T cell receptor beta chains from one sample in a study of blood T cell repertoires in COVID-19. Sequencing was performed with immunoSEQ multiplex PCR; in TCRdb, only in-frame clones are kept and a portion is missing. The sample lists 150,000 to 180,000 clones, more than 80% occurring once. Material: peripheral blood. Receptor source: a man aged 50 to 60 with acute or convalescent COVID-19. Each CDR3 is given with its conserved first and last residue. Each record gives: V gene, clone size, D gene, J gene, CDR3 protein, CDR3 DNA. The D gene is left open where the match is weak. Clone size is stated in some rows and not others, as once, few, many or a class when expanded.

v_call: TRBV11-2
clone_size: -
d_call: TRBD2
j_call: TRBJ2-1
cdr3_aa: CASRTTGTSGNEQFF
cdr3_nt: TGTGCCAGCAGAACAACCGGGACTAGCGGTAATGAGCAGTTCTTC

v_call: TRBV7-9
clone_size: -
d_call: TRBD1
j_call: TRBJ2-3
cdr3_aa: CASRPTGANTDTQYF
cdr3_nt: TGTGCCAGCAGGCCAACAGGGGCCAACACAGATACGCAGTATTTT

v_call: TRBV27
clone_size: -
d_call: -
j_call: TRBJ2-7
cdr3_aa: CASSVSWEAYEQYF
cdr3_nt: TGTGCCAGCAGTGTTAGCTGGGAGGCATACGAGCAGTACTTC

v_call: TRBV9
clone_size: -
d_call: TRBD2
j_call: TRBJ2-1
cdr3_aa: CASSVKGLAGDNEQFF
cdr3_nt: TGTGCCAGCAGCGTAAAAGGACTAGCGGGTGACAATGAGCAGTTCTTC

v_call: TRBV5-1
clone_size: -
d_call: TRBD2
j_call: TRBJ2-1
cdr3_aa: CASSSLPGTSGRAGQFF
cdr3_nt: TGCGCCAGCAGCTCTCTTCCCGGGACTAGCGGGAGGGCGGGTCAGTTCTTC

v_call: TRBV28
clone_size: -
d_call: TRBD1
j_call: TRBJ1-4
cdr3_aa: CATKIRDRGNEKLFF
cdr3_nt: TGTGCCACCAAAATCCGGGACAGGGGAAATGAAAAACTGTTTTTT

v_call: TRBV18
clone_size: -
d_call: TRBD1
j_call: TRBJ1-6
cdr3_aa: CASSPGVGGSPLHF
cdr3_nt: TGTGCCAGCTCACCAGGGGTAGGGGGCTCACCCCTCCACTTT

v_call: TRBV9
clone_size: -
d_call: -
j_call: TRBJ1-4
cdr3_aa: CASSVGSDNEKLFF
cdr3_nt: TGTGCCAGCAGCGTAGGCAGCGATAATGAAAAACTGTTTTTT

v_call: TRBV13
clone_size: few
d_call: TRBD2
j_call: TRBJ2-5
cdr3_aa: CASSRAPGLAGRYQETQYF
cdr3_nt: TGTGCCAGCAGCCGCGCGCCGGGACTAGCGGGACGGTACCAAGAGACCCAGTACTTC

v_call: TRBV5-1
clone_size: -
d_call: TRBD1
j_call: TRBJ2-1
cdr3_aa: CASSPGTVMTEGQFF
cdr3_nt: TGCGCCAGCAGCCCCGGGACAGTCATGACCGAGGGGCAGTTCTTC

v_call: TRBV4-1
clone_size: -
d_call: TRBD2
j_call: TRBJ2-7
cdr3_aa: CASSQVSTSGNYEQYF
cdr3_nt: TGCGCCAGCAGCCAAGTGTCGACTAGCGGAAACTACGAGCAGTACTTC

v_call: TRBV18
clone_size: -
d_call: TRBD1
j_call: TRBJ1-4
cdr3_aa: CASSTGTGYNEKLFF
cdr3_nt: TGTGCCAGCTCGACCGGGACAGGGTATAATGAAAAACTGTTTTTT

v_call: TRBV6-1
clone_size: -
d_call: -
j_call: TRBJ1-5
cdr3_aa: CASSERSFTGRQPQHF
cdr3_nt: TGTGCCAGCAGTGAACGGTCCTTTACAGGTCGTCAGCCCCAGCATTTT

v_call: TRBV4-1
clone_size: -
d_call: TRBD1
j_call: TRBJ2-7
cdr3_aa: CASSHPGQSSYEQYF
cdr3_nt: TGCGCCAGCAGCCACCCGGGACAGAGCTCCTACGAGCAGTACTTC

v_call: TRBV24-1
clone_size: once
d_call: -
j_call: TRBJ2-7
cdr3_aa: CATSDPPGDEQYF
cdr3_nt: TGTGCCACCAGTGATCCCCCGGGAGACGAGCAGTACTTC

v_call: TRBV19
clone_size: -
d_call: TRBD2
j_call: TRBJ2-1
cdr3_aa: CASSIGLAGAYNEQFF
cdr3_nt: TGTGCCAGTAGTATCGGACTAGCGGGGGCCTACAATGAGCAGTTCTTC

v_call: TRBV27
clone_size: once
d_call: -
j_call: TRBJ1-3
cdr3_aa: CASSLSSWQGSPSGNTIYF
cdr3_nt: TGTGCCAGCAGTTTATCTTCATGGCAGGGGTCTCCTTCTGGAAACACCATATATTTT

v_call: TRBV5-4
clone_size: -
d_call: -
j_call: TRBJ2-1
cdr3_aa: CASSLGLDEQFF
cdr3_nt: TGTGCCAGCAGCTTGGGGCTAGATGAGCAGTTCTTC

v_call: TRBV4-1
clone_size: -
d_call: TRBD2
j_call: TRBJ2-1
cdr3_aa: CASSPFASGGAREQFF
cdr3_nt: TGCGCCAGCAGCCCCTTTGCTAGCGGGGGGGCCAGGGAGCAGTTCTTC

v_call: TRBV28
clone_size: -
d_call: -
j_call: TRBJ1-6
cdr3_aa: CASSWGSRAGYNSPLHF
cdr3_nt: TGTGCCAGCAGTTGGGGTTCGAGGGCGGGGTATAATTCACCCCTCCACTTT

v_call: TRBV28
clone_size: -
d_call: TRBD1
j_call: TRBJ1-2
cdr3_aa: CASSLQGVSYGYTF
cdr3_nt: TGTGCCAGCAGTTTACAGGGGGTAAGCTATGGCTACACCTTC

v_call: TRBV6-5
clone_size: -
d_call: -
j_call: TRBJ2-7
cdr3_aa: CASTGATGIDEQYF
cdr3_nt: TGTGCCAGCACCGGGGCTACAGGGATCGACGAGCAGTACTTC

v_call: TRBV7-2
clone_size: -
d_call: -
j_call: TRBJ1-4
cdr3_aa: CASSLSDRSEKLFF
cdr3_nt: TGTGCCAGCAGCTTATCCGACAGGAGTGAAAAACTGTTTTTT

v_call: TRBV6-1
clone_size: few
d_call: TRBD1
j_call: TRBJ1-5
cdr3_aa: CASSDGQGFDQPQHF
cdr3_nt: TGTGCCAGCAGTGACGGACAGGGGTTCGATCAGCCCCAGCATTTT

v_call: TRBV28
clone_size: -
d_call: TRBD1
j_call: TRBJ1-1
cdr3_aa: CASRDRLAFF
cdr3_nt: TGTGCCAGCAGGGACAGGTTGGCTTTCTTT

v_call: TRBV7-9
clone_size: -
d_call: -
j_call: TRBJ1-4
cdr3_aa: CASSLARAGNEKLFF
cdr3_nt: TGTGCCAGCAGCTTAGCCAGGGCGGGGAATGAAAAACTGTTTTTT

v_call: TRBV9
clone_size: -
d_call: -
j_call: TRBJ2-5
cdr3_aa: CASSATSAVRETQYF
cdr3_nt: TGTGCCAGCAGCGCCACTTCAGCGGTCCGAGAGACCCAGTACTTC

v_call: TRBV9
clone_size: -
d_call: -
j_call: TRBJ2-1
cdr3_aa: CASSGGQSSYNEQFF
cdr3_nt: TGTGCCAGCAGCGGCGGACAGAGCTCCTACAATGAGCAGTTCTTC

v_call: TRBV28
clone_size: -
d_call: -
j_call: TRBJ2-5
cdr3_aa: CASSSPMTITETQYF
cdr3_nt: TGTGCCAGCAGTTCACCCATGACAATCACAGAGACCCAGTACTTC

v_call: TRBV3-1/TRBV3-2
clone_size: -
d_call: TRBD1
j_call: TRBJ1-3
cdr3_aa: CASSQGPDRAGNTIYF
cdr3_nt: TGTGCCAGCAGCCAGGGCCCCGACAGGGCTGGAAACACCATATATTTT

v_call: TRBV6-6
clone_size: -
d_call: TRBD1
j_call: TRBJ1-5
cdr3_aa: CASTPGQGGNQPQHF
cdr3_nt: TGTGCCAGCACCCCGGGACAGGGTGGCAATCAGCCCCAGCATTTT

v_call: TRBV5-1
clone_size: once
d_call: -
j_call: TRBJ1-2
cdr3_aa: CATKTGGSEYGYTF
cdr3_nt: TGCGCCACCAAGACCGGAGGGAGTGAATATGGCTACACCTTC

v_call: TRBV9
clone_size: -
d_call: TRBD1
j_call: TRBJ1-1
cdr3_aa: CASSGGQGTEAFF
cdr3_nt: TGTGCCAGCAGCGGGGGACAGGGCACTGAAGCTTTCTTT

v_call: TRBV29-1
clone_size: -
d_call: -
j_call: TRBJ2-3
cdr3_aa: CSVEPSDNTDTQYF
cdr3_nt: TGCAGCGTTGAACCTAGCGATAACACAGATACGCAGTATTTT

v_call: TRBV7-8
clone_size: -
d_call: -
j_call: TRBJ1-1
cdr3_aa: CASSLGAGAYTEAFF
cdr3_nt: TGTGCCAGCAGCTTAGGTGCGGGGGCTTACACTGAAGCTTTCTTT

v_call: TRBV18
clone_size: -
d_call: TRBD2
j_call: TRBJ2-3
cdr3_aa: CASSPGSSGIADTQYF
cdr3_nt: TGTGCCAGCTCACCAGGGTCTAGCGGGATCGCGGATACGCAGTATTTT

v_call: TRBV10-2
clone_size: -
d_call: TRBD1
j_call: TRBJ2-3
cdr3_aa: CASREGQGADTQYF
cdr3_nt: TGCGCCAGCAGAGAGGGACAGGGAGCAGATACGCAGTATTTT

v_call: TRBV7-2
clone_size: -
d_call: -
j_call: TRBJ1-3
cdr3_aa: CASSMVISSGNTIYF
cdr3_nt: TGTGCCAGCAGCATGGTTATTAGCTCTGGAAACACCATATATTTT

v_call: TRBV5-4
clone_size: once
d_call: -
j_call: TRBJ2-5
cdr3_aa: CASRDNAGAAQETQYF
cdr3_nt: TGTGCCAGCAGGGACAATGCGGGGGCCGCACAAGAGACCCAGTACTTC

v_call: TRBV5-4
clone_size: -
d_call: -
j_call: TRBJ1-1
cdr3_aa: CASREAGTFTEAFF
cdr3_nt: TGTGCCAGCAGGGAAGCCGGGACATTTACTGAAGCTTTCTTT

v_call: TRBV23-1
clone_size: -
d_call: -
j_call: TRBJ2-1
cdr3_aa: CASSGTPGPYNEQFF
cdr3_nt: TGCGCCAGCAGCGGGACTCCCGGCCCTTACAATGAGCAGTTCTTC

v_call: TRBV18
clone_size: -
d_call: -
j_call: TRBJ1-1
cdr3_aa: CASQAANTEAFF
cdr3_nt: TGTGCCAGCCAGGCAGCGAACACTGAAGCTTTCTTT

v_call: TRBV10-2
clone_size: -
d_call: TRBD1
j_call: TRBJ1-6
cdr3_aa: CASSEGTVPHNSPLHF
cdr3_nt: TGCGCCAGCAGTGAGGGGACAGTTCCTCACAATTCACCCCTCCACTTT

v_call: TRBV11-2
clone_size: -
d_call: TRBD2
j_call: TRBJ2-7
cdr3_aa: CASSLVVTSGSLEQYF
cdr3_nt: TGTGCCAGCAGCTTAGTAGTCACTAGCGGGAGTCTCGAGCAGTACTTC

v_call: TRBV28
clone_size: -
d_call: -
j_call: TRBJ1-6
cdr3_aa: CASSSLYSYNSPLHF
cdr3_nt: TGTGCCAGCAGTTCCTTATACTCCTATAATTCACCCCTCCACTTT

v_call: TRBV4-1
clone_size: once
d_call: TRBD2
j_call: TRBJ2-1
cdr3_aa: CASSQVAGTSGASSYNEQFF
cdr3_nt: TGCGCCAGCAGCCAAGTTGCAGGGACTAGCGGAGCTAGCTCCTACAATGAGCAGTTCTTC

v_call: TRBV4-1
clone_size: -
d_call: TRBD1
j_call: TRBJ2-7
cdr3_aa: CASSQGTGGQGYEQYF
cdr3_nt: TGCGCCAGCAGCCAAGGGACCGGGGGACAGGGCTACGAGCAGTACTTC

v_call: TRBV12-3/TRBV12-4
clone_size: few
d_call: TRBD1
j_call: TRBJ1-1
cdr3_aa: CASRYRGNTEAFF
cdr3_nt: TGTGCCAGCAGATACAGGGGGAACACTGAAGCTTTCTTT

v_call: TRBV24-1
clone_size: -
d_call: TRBD1
j_call: TRBJ2-3
cdr3_aa: CATSDAGTGGYTQYF
cdr3_nt: TGTGCCACCAGTGATGCCGGGACAGGGGGCTATACGCAGTATTTT

v_call: TRBV4-2
clone_size: -
d_call: TRBD2
j_call: TRBJ2-5
cdr3_aa: CASSQEGTSGFETQYF
cdr3_nt: TGTGCCAGCAGCCAAGAGGGTACTAGCGGGTTTGAGACCCAGTACTTC

v_call: TRBV27
clone_size: -
d_call: -
j_call: TRBJ2-3
cdr3_aa: CASSRQGTDTQYF
cdr3_nt: TGTGCCTCCAGTCGGCAGGGCACAGATACGCAGTATTTT

v_call: TRBV19
clone_size: -
d_call: TRBD2
j_call: TRBJ2-5
cdr3_aa: CASSSWTSGEETQYF
cdr3_nt: TGTGCCAGTAGTAGCTGGACTAGCGGGGAAGAGACCCAGTACTTC

v_call: TRBV5-1
clone_size: -
d_call: TRBD1
j_call: TRBJ1-4
cdr3_aa: CASSSNPDRTNEKLFF
cdr3_nt: TGCGCCAGCAGCTCCAACCCGGACAGGACTAATGAAAAACTGTTTTTT